The rows below give T cell receptor beta chains drawn from one sample of a study of blood T cell repertoires in COVID-19. The method was immunoSEQ multiplex PCR; TCRdb's version includes in-frame clones alone and lacks a portion of them. The sample contains roughly 130,000 clones, approximately 80% of which appear only once. Material: peripheral blood. The receptors were sampled from a woman aged 60-70 years with acute or convalescent COVID-19. Both conserved end residues are part of each CDR3. A D gene is named only where the DNA matches it firmly. The listing skips clone size in some rows; elsewhere it reads once, few, many or a size class.

CDR3	DNA	J	D	V	size
CASSPGTTFYNEQFF	TGTGCCAGCAGCCCCGGGACTACTTTCTACAATGAGCAGTTCTTC	TRBJ2-1	TRBD2	TRBV7-9	-
CASLSRGNQPQHF	TGTGCCAGCCTCAGTAGGGGGAATCAGCCCCAGCATTTT	TRBJ1-5	-	TRBV6-5	few
CASSLWQATDTQYF	TGTGCCAGCAGTTTATGGCAGGCCACAGATACGCAGTATTTT	TRBJ2-3	-	TRBV27	-
CATSRGSGGSPLHF	TGTGCCACCAGTCGGGGGTCAGGAGGATCACCCCTCCACTTT	TRBJ1-6	-	TRBV24-1	-
CASTLQGQSNYGYTF	TGTGCCAGCACACTACAGGGACAGTCTAACTATGGCTACACCTTC	TRBJ1-2	TRBD1	TRBV7-8	-
CASSLGGANQPQHF	TGTGCCAGCAGCTTGGGAGGTGCTAATCAGCCCCAGCATTTT	TRBJ1-5	-	TRBV5-5	-
CASTVGGTQANYGYTF	TGTGCCAGCACAGTTGGCGGGACGCAAGCTAACTATGGCTACACCTTC	TRBJ1-2	-	TRBV5-6	few
CASRLYGQGAERTEAFF	TGTGCAAGTCGCTTATATGGACAGGGGGCAGAAAGGACTGAAGCTTTCTTT	TRBJ1-1	-	TRBV12-2	-
CASSSQGSIGGYTF	TGTGCCAGCAGCTCCCAAGGGAGCATCGGGGGCTACACCTTC	TRBJ1-2	-	TRBV5-6	-
CASTLVGGGARETQYF	TGTGCCAGCACCCTGGTAGGCGGGGGGGCCCGGGAGACCCAGTACTTC	TRBJ2-5	TRBD2	TRBV7-4	-
CASSQVGSYGYTF	TGTGCCAGCAGCCAAGTCGGTAGCTATGGCTACACCTTC	TRBJ1-2	-	TRBV3-1/TRBV3-2	-
CASSPTAGARNTIYF	TGTGCCAGCTCACCCACGGCAGGGGCAAGAAACACCATATATTTT	TRBJ1-3	-	TRBV18	-
CASSLSWGQSFTEAFF	TGTGCCAGCAGTTTATCCTGGGGGCAGTCCTTCACTGAAGCTTTCTTT	TRBJ1-1	-	TRBV27	-
CASSQDSLNTEAFF	TGTGCCAGCAGCCAAGATAGCCTGAACACTGAAGCTTTCTTT	TRBJ1-1	-	TRBV14	-
CASSSSAENYGYTF	TGTGCCAGCTCATCAAGCGCGGAGAACTATGGCTACACCTTC	TRBJ1-2	-	TRBV18	-
CASSPQGAGELFF	TGTGCCAGCAGTCCACAGGGAGCCGGGGAGCTGTTTTTT	TRBJ2-2	-	TRBV12-3/TRBV12-4	-
CASSKKKPLRAGRNSPLHF	TGTGCCAGCAGCAAAAAAAAGCCCCTTCGGGCAGGGCGAAATTCACCCCTCCACTTT	TRBJ1-6	-	TRBV21-1	-
CASSLGAYGYTF	TGTGCCAGCAGCTTGGGGGCCTATGGCTACACCTTC	TRBJ1-2	-	TRBV13	many
CATSPADKKDGYTF	TGTGCCACCTCCCCTGCGGACAAGAAAGATGGCTACACCTTC	TRBJ1-2	-	TRBV24-1	-
CASSLISGSIEAFF	TGTGCCAGCAGTTTGATTTCTGGGAGCATTGAAGCTTTCTTT	TRBJ1-1	-	TRBV27	-
CASRDRGPYTEAFF	TGTGCCAGCAGAGACAGGGGACCTTACACTGAAGCTTTCTTT	TRBJ1-1	TRBD1	TRBV25-1	-
CASSERQANYGYTF	TGTGCCAGCAGTGAACGACAGGCCAACTATGGCTACACCTTC	TRBJ1-2	-	TRBV2	few
CASSIQGGQAYEQYF	TGTGCCAGTAGTATTCAGGGGGGTCAGGCCTACGAGCAGTACTTC	TRBJ2-7	-	TRBV19	-
CASSLAGTIYTGELFF	TGTGCCAGCAGCCTAGCCGGGACTATATACACCGGGGAGCTGTTTTTT	TRBJ2-2	TRBD2	TRBV7-3	-
CASSVSPDWDSSGNTIYF	TGTGCCAGCAGTGTATCCCCAGACTGGGACAGCTCTGGAAACACCATATATTTT	TRBJ1-3	TRBD1	TRBV2	-
CASSYGGEQFF	TGTGCCAGCAGTTACGGGGGGGAGCAGTTCTTC	TRBJ2-1	TRBD2	TRBV27	-
CASLRQGGNTGELFF	TGTGCCAGCCTCCGACAGGGGGGGAATACCGGGGAGCTGTTTTTT	TRBJ2-2	TRBD1	TRBV6-5	-
CATSDSDRGKTQYF	TGTGCCACCAGTGATTCGGACAGGGGTAAGACCCAGTACTTC	TRBJ2-5	TRBD1	TRBV24-1	-
CASSQEIGPGDEQFF	TGTGCCAGCAGCCAAGAAATAGGACCAGGGGATGAGCAGTTCTTC	TRBJ2-1	-	TRBV4-2	-
CASTRSDRHNQPQHF	TGTGCCAGTACAAGGTCAGACAGACACAATCAGCCCCAGCATTTT	TRBJ1-5	-	TRBV19	-
CASRSGQGRSFF	TGTGCCAGCAGATCCGGACAGGGGAGATCTTTCTTT	TRBJ1-1	TRBD1	TRBV28	-
CASSQDLRDTQYF	TGTGCCAGCAGCCAAGACTTGCGAGATACGCAGTATTTT	TRBJ2-3	-	TRBV3-1/TRBV3-2	once
CASSSAQGNNSPLHF	TGTGCCAGCAGTTCCGCACAGGGAAATAATTCACCCCTCCACTTT	TRBJ1-6	-	TRBV28	-
CAIRDRGYEQYF	TGTGCCATCAGGGACAGAGGCTACGAGCAGTACTTC	TRBJ2-7	-	TRBV10-3	-
CSAGQGNGYTF	TGCAGTGCGGGACAGGGTAATGGCTACACCTTC	TRBJ1-2	TRBD1	TRBV20-1	-